One and the same sample provided the 10 T cell receptor beta chains below, sequenced in a study of blood T cell repertoires in COVID-19. Using immunoSEQ multiplex PCR, the repertoire was profiled, and TCRdb retains in-frame clones only, with some absent. The sample consists of approximately 65,000 clones, about 90% of them appearing once. The source material was peripheral blood. Every receptor here comes from a man over 45 with COVID-19, enrolled during active disease.

The chain recombines TRBV19 with TRBJ1-4; D remains ambiguous. The germline CDR1 and CDR2 sequences are LNHDA and SQIVND (reference sequence). Trimming cost V 3 bases and J 6 bases, with 11 bases left between them. The CDR3 has 14 amino acids. The CDR3 DNA reads TGTGCCAGTAGTATCGCCAGGATTGATGAAAAACTGTTTTTT. Protein sequence: CASSIARIDEKLFF.

The chain carries TRBV29-1 and TRBJ2-2; 7 bases are a match to TRBD2. Germline CDR1 SQVTM, CDR2 ANQGSEA. This CDR3 region has 14 residues. The V gene end was trimmed by 1 base and the J gene end by 3 bases; junction bases not matched to a gene: 2. The CDR3 DNA is TGCAGCGTTGAAGGGCTAGCGGACACCGGGGAGCTGTTTTTT. It yields the protein CSVEGLADTGELFF.

V usage is TRBV12-3 or TRBV12-4 and J usage is TRBJ1-1; TRBD1 matches 8 bases. The junction had 3 bases not matched to a gene; V was cut back by 2 bases and J by 7 bases. CDR3 length: 13 amino acids. CDR3 bases: TGTGCCAGCAGTTTACCCAGGGGGCATGAAGCTTTCTTT. Amino acids: CASSLPRGHEAFF.

This chain links TRBV4-3 with TRBJ2-2; 7 bases fit TRBD2. Germline loops: CDR1 LGHNA, CDR2 YSLEER. The CDR3 loop spans 17 amino acids. V lost 0 bases to trimming and J lost 6 bases; unmatched junction nucleotides: 10. The CDR3, as DNA: TGCGCCAGCAGCCAAGATTTTACGGCGGGAGCCCCCGGGGAGCTGTTTTTT. Residues: CASSQDFTAGAPGELFF.

On this clone itself: This CDR3 is also generated by other DNA sequences in the sample. The chain carries TRBV5-1 and TRBJ1-1, with D possibly being TRBD1 (6 bases). In germline, CDR1 is SGHRS, CDR2 YFSETQ. This CDR3 contains 14 residues. Trimming took 0 bases from V and 2 from J, leaving 8 bases between them. The DNA of the CDR3 is TGCGCCAGCAGCTTGGACAGGGTAAACACTGAAGCTTTCTTT. Amino acids: CASSLDRVNTEAFF.

The chain combines TRBV5-6 with TRBJ2-7, with D tentatively TRBD2 (5 bases). Trimming shortened V by 3 bases and J by 0 bases, and 13 bases separated the two germline ends. In germline, CDR1 is SGHDT, CDR2 YYEEEE. There are 15 residues in the CDR3. The CDR3 sequence: CASSYGGRLSYEQYF. The DNA of the CDR3 is TGTGCCAGCAGCTATGGCGGGCGACTCTCCTACGAGCAGTACTTC.

The rearrangement joins TRBV5-6 to TRBJ2-5; the D gene is possibly TRBD2 (5 bases). CDR1 is SGHDT and CDR2 is YYEEEE in the germline V gene. The CDR3 sequence is 12 residues long. Trimming removed 3 bases at V and 4 bases at J, with 7 bases between. The CDR3 reads CASSSGGETQYF. DNA of the CDR3: TGTGCCAGCAGCTCAGGAGGAGAGACCCAGTACTTC.

With regard to this clone: One junction end disagrees with the germline gene, perhaps due to a read error. The chain recombines TRBV7-7 with TRBJ2-5, with 11 bases identical to TRBD2. CDR1 SSHAT and CDR2 FNYEAQ come from the germline V gene (reference sequence). The CDR3 contains 18 residues. The CDR3 DNA is TGTGCTAGCAGCTTGGCGAAGGTTAGCGGGAGGGCCGGAGAGACCCAGTACTTC. This translates into CASSLAKVSGRAGETQYF.

The chain recombines TRBV19 with TRBJ1-2; TRBD1 matches 10 bases. Germline V CDR1 and CDR2: LNHDA, SQIVND (reference sequence). Trimming at V came to 3 bases and at J to 4 bases, leaving 8 bases not matched to a gene. CDR3 length equals 16 residues. CDR3 coding DNA: TGTGCCAGTAGTATCGGAATTGACAGGGGGCTCTATGGCTACACCTTC. Translating it yields CASSIGIDRGLYGYTF.

This sequence joins TRBV4-1 and TRBJ2-1, with a possible D match to TRBD1 (6 bases). Per germline, CDR1 MGHRA and CDR2 YSYEKL. V lost 2 bases and J lost 13, with 12 bases in between. The CDR3 spans 12 residues. The CDR3 sequence is CASSQIRQAQFF. CDR3 DNA sequence: TGCGCCAGCAGCCAAATCAGACAGGCCCAGTTCTTC.